The 28 T cell receptor beta chains reported below all come from one sample, sequenced in a study of blood T cell repertoires in COVID-19 (dated by TCRdb to about 2020). Library method: the immunoSEQ multiplex PCR assay. Held by TCRdb, this immuneACCESS table contains in-frame sequences only and omits some clones. Under half of the omission traces to an unresolved V gene where checked; the cause of the rest is unknown. The sample data list more than 95,000 clones, and around 90% of these were observed just once. Approximately 5.6% of the sample comes from the top ten. The sequencing sample was made of peripheral blood. The receptors here all came from a human donor in a cohort sampled during active COVID-19.

The chain is built from TRBV10-1 and TRBJ1-1; 7 bases are shared with TRBD1. This CDR3 comprises 17 residues. Trimming cost V 3 bases and J 1 base; bases outside gene matches: 11. Germline V gene sequence: CDR1 WNHNN, CDR2 SYGVQD (reference sequence). The CDR3 is CASSEADRAGSNTEAFF. As DNA, the CDR3 is TGCGCCAGCAGTGAAGCCGACAGGGCGGGTTCGAACACTGAAGCTTTCTTT.

This rearrangement joins TRBV18 to TRBJ2-2; D is undetermined. The CDR3 has 14 amino acids. V gave up 0 bases and J gave up 3 bases, with 5 bases separating them. The germline gives CDR1 KGHSH, CDR2 LQKENI. This CDR3 is CASSPPRYTGELFF. DNA for the CDR3: TGTGCCAGCTCACCACCGAGGTACACCGGGGAGCTGTTTTTT.

This chain links TRBV3-1 (or the pseudogene TRBV3-2) with TRBJ2-1, with D possibly matching TRBD2 (6 bases). The CDR3 is made up of 13 amino acids. V was trimmed by 3 bases and J by 10 bases, leaving 13 bases between them. Germline loops: CDR1 LGHDT, CDR2 YNNKEL (reference sequence). The chain's CDR3 is CASSQGTGVEQFF. CDR3 in DNA: TGTGCCAGCAGCCAGGGGACTGGCGTAGAGCAGTTCTTC.

J is TRBJ2-2 and V is TRBV18; 7 bases are a match to TRBD2. The germline V gene encodes CDR1 KGHSH and CDR2 LQKENI. The CDR3 covers 15 residues. With V trimmed by 2 bases and J by 4 bases, 4 bases remained unmatched. In nucleotides, the CDR3 is TGTGCCAGCTCACCAGTGGGCGGGAGCACCGGGGAGCTGTTTTTT. This codes for CASSPVGGSTGELFF.

This rearrangement joins TRBV29-1 to TRBJ2-7; D might be TRBD2 (5 bases). The ends were cut back, 3 bases at V and 2 bases at J, with 14 bases in the middle. The CDR3 is made up of 14 amino acids. Germline V lookup: CDR1 SQVTM, CDR2 ANQGSEA. The CDR3 DNA is TGCAGCGTTGACCTGGCAGGAGGTCCCTACGAGCAGTACTTC. Translating it yields CSVDLAGGPYEQYF.

CDR3 residues: CASSLLGTKGYTF. CDR3 sequence (DNA): TGTGCCAGCAGTTTATTGGGGACAAAGGGCTACACCTTC. The chain has TRBV28 and TRBJ1-2; maybe TRBD1 (6 bases). The V and J ends lost 1 base and 8 bases respectively, with 11 bases between them. Germline CDR1 and CDR2: MDHEN and SYDVKM. This CDR3 has 13 amino acids.

V gene TRBV5-1 combines with J gene TRBJ2-7; the match to TRBD1 covers 9 bases. From germline, CDR1 is SGHRS and CDR2 YFSETQ. V dropped 7 bases and J dropped 7; count of bases not matched to a gene: 12. The length of the CDR3 is 14 residues. CDR3 amino acids: CASLQGQGHLEQYF. The CDR3 DNA sequence: TGCGCCAGCTTACAAGGACAGGGGCATTTAGAGCAGTACTTC.

This chain joins TRBV2 and TRBJ1-1; D is unclear. Germline V lookup: CDR1 SNHLY, CDR2 FYNNEI. This CDR3 region has 14 residues. The ends were cut back, 7 bases at V and 0 bases at J, with 12 bases in the middle. The CDR3 nucleotides read TGTGCCAGCAAGAAAGAGCGAATGAACACTGAAGCTTTCTTT. It yields the protein CASKKERMNTEAFF.

V gene TRBV7-2 combines with J gene TRBJ1-2; D gene uncertain. Germline values: CDR1 SGHTA, CDR2 FQGNSA. Trimming took off 1 base at V and 4 bases at J, with 10 bases between the two ends. CDR3 length: 14 residues. CDR3 bases: TGTGCCAGCAGCTTAGTCATCGAGGCCTATGGCTACACCTTC. It translates to CASSLVIEAYGYTF.

The chain uses TRBV6-6 and TRBJ2-2; 14 positions agree with TRBD2. The CDR3 is made up of 17 amino acids. CDR1 is MNHNY and CDR2 is SVGAGI in the germline V gene (reference sequence). V was clipped by 5 bases and J by 6 bases; unmatched bases: 8. The CDR3 protein is CASSLSWTSGGPGELFF. For the CDR3, the DNA is TGTGCCAGCAGTCTAAGTTGGACTAGCGGGGGGCCCGGGGAGCTGTTTTTT.

This clone appeared once. The chain combines TRBV9 with TRBJ2-3, with TRBD1 identical over 7 bases. The length of the CDR3 is 15 residues. Germline loops: CDR1 SGDLS, CDR2 YYNGEE. After removal of 3 bases from V and 0 bases from J, the junction contained 4 bases not matched to a gene. The DNA of the CDR3 is TGTGCCAGCAGCGGGGACAGAGTGAGCACAGATACGCAGTATTTT. This codes for CASSGDRVSTDTQYF.

This clone has only one observation. V gene TRBV27 combines with J gene TRBJ1-2; no reliable D call. The CDR3 runs 16 residues. Germline-derived CDR1 and CDR2 are MNHEY and SMNVEV (reference sequence). Trimming shortened V by 0 bases and J by 1 base, and 12 bases separated the two germline ends. The CDR3 region has the DNA TGTGCCAGCAGTTTATCGGGCGGGTCCTTTAACTATGGCTACACCTTC. Protein product: CASSLSGGSFNYGYTF.

The chain recombines TRBV7-8 with TRBJ2-6, with a weak D call TRBD1 (5 bases). V was trimmed by 3 bases and J by 0 bases, leaving 9 bases between them. The CDR3 sequence is 16 residues long. The germline CDR1 and CDR2 sequences are SGHVS and FQNEAQ. Here the CDR3 DNA reads TGTGCCAGCAGCTTGGCTGACAGCTCTGGGGCCAACGTCCTGACTTTC. This encodes CASSLADSSGANVLTF.

The chain employs TRBV2 and TRBJ2-3, with TRBD2 identical over 11 bases. The CDR3 consists of 15 residues. V dropped 5 bases and J dropped 2; count of bases not matched to a gene: 3. CDR1 and CDR2 from the germline V gene are SNHLY and FYNNEI. CDR3 bases: TGTGCCAGCAGTTCACTAGCGGGAGCCACAGATACGCAGTATTTT. It specifies CASSSLAGATDTQYF.

This clone has only one observation. The chain recombines TRBV14 with TRBJ1-1; a possible D gene is TRBD1 (5 bases). V lost 1 base and J lost 6, with 9 bases in between. Germline-derived CDR1 and CDR2 are SGHDN and FVKESK. CDR3 size: 13 residues. CDR3 sequence reads: CASSQVPGAEAFF. For the CDR3, the DNA is TGTGCCAGCAGCCAAGTTCCGGGGGCTGAAGCTTTCTTT.

The chain recombines TRBV28 with TRBJ2-7; 8 nucleotides align to TRBD2. CDR1 is MDHEN and CDR2 is SYDVKM in the germline V gene. After removal of 11 bases from V and 3 bases from J, the junction contained 6 bases not matched to a gene. CDR3 length equals 12 residues. Written as DNA, the CDR3 is TGTGCCTCCGGGAGGGAAGGCTACGAGCAGTACTTC. Protein: CASGREGYEQYF.

The V and J genes are TRBV10-2 and TRBJ2-3, with 7 bases that match TRBD1. The CDR3 sequence is 17 residues long. V shed 3 bases and J 5 bases; nucleotides not matched to a gene: 14. Germline loops: CDR1 WSHSY, CDR2 SAAADI. The CDR3 DNA is TGCGCCAGCAGTGATTCGATTTCGTTGCAGGGGGAAGATACGCAGTATTTT. It codes for CASSDSISLQGEDTQYF.

This chain connects TRBV14 to TRBJ2-6, with D unresolved. CDR3 length: 18 residues. V lost 0 bases, J lost 0 bases, and 12 bases lay in between. Germline V gene lookup returns CDR1 SGHDN and CDR2 FVKESK. The DNA of the CDR3 is TGTGCCAGCAGCCAAGATCTGCACTCCGGCTCTGGGGCCAACGTCCTGACTTTC. This codes for CASSQDLHSGSGANVLTF.

V usage is TRBV5-4 and J usage is TRBJ1-3; unclear D gene. Trimming removed 4 bases from V and 2 bases from J, with 7 bases in between. The CDR3 totals 13 residues. The germline CDR1 and CDR2 sequences are SGHNT and YYREEE (reference sequence). The CDR3 loop reads CASSQLTGNTIYF. The CDR3 bases are TGTGCCAGCAGCCAACTAACTGGAAACACCATATATTTT.

This chain links TRBV9 with TRBJ2-7; 8 bases are shared with TRBD1. The germline CDR1 and CDR2 sequences are SGDLS and YYNGEE. Trimming cost V 3 bases and J 3 bases; bases outside gene matches: 8. The CDR3 totals 15 residues. As DNA, the CDR3 is TGTGCCAGCAGCGCCGACAGGGGTGTAGGCTACGAGCAGTACTTC. Translation gives CASSADRGVGYEQYF.

This chain links TRBV28 with TRBJ1-5; 10 bases line up with TRBD1. V shed 4 bases, J shed 9 bases, and the junction held 15 bases outside the gene matches. Germline-derived CDR1 and CDR2 are MDHEN and SYDVKM. There are 17 residues in the CDR3. Here the CDR3 reads CASSSTGTGVKSRPQHF. CDR3 in DNA: TGTGCCAGCAGTTCCACCGGGACAGGGGTAAAGTCGCGGCCCCAGCATTTT.

The chain links TRBV7-9 to TRBJ2-1; the D is unclear. Germline-derived CDR1 and CDR2 are SEHNR and FQNEAQ (reference sequence). V gave up 1 base and J gave up 3 bases, with 10 bases separating them. There are 15 residues in the CDR3. The CDR3 DNA sequence: TGTGCCAGCAGCTTAGGGCTGGTAAGCTACAATGAGCAGTTCTTC. Its translation is CASSLGLVSYNEQFF.

The chain links TRBV18 to TRBJ2-4; 10 bases match TRBD1. V shed 6 bases and J 8 bases; nucleotides not matched to a gene: 13. The CDR3 extends over 16 amino acids. Germline CDR1 KGHSH, CDR2 LQKENI. The DNA of the CDR3 is TGTGCCAGCTCCCGGGAGGACAGGGGGAATTCGGACATTCAGTACTTC. Its translation: CASSREDRGNSDIQYF.

The chain employs TRBV5-5 and TRBJ2-7, with a weak D call TRBD1 (5 bases). The length of the CDR3 is 15 residues. Trimming stripped 4 bases from V and 7 bases from J, with 21 bases between. Germline V CDR1 and CDR2: SGHKS, YYEKEE (reference sequence). In nucleotides, the CDR3 is TGTGCCAGCAGCCGATTCGCGCAGGGAACAGGTGAGCAGTACTTC. Encoded protein: CASSRFAQGTGEQYF.

The rearrangement joins TRBV28 to TRBJ2-7; D not resolved. The CDR3 loop spans 11 amino acids. Germline-derived CDR1 and CDR2 are MDHEN and SYDVKM. Trimming left V 4 bases short and J 4 bases short, with 5 bases between. CDR3 bases: TGTGCCAGCAGTTCCCCTTACGAGCAGTACTTC. Residues: CASSSPYEQYF. Using reference TRBV28 and TRBJ2-7 for the parts outside the CDR3, the full variable domain is DVKVTQSSRYLVKRTGEKVFLECVQDMDHENMFWYRQDPGLGLRLIYFSYDVKMKEKGDIPEGYSVSREKKERFSLILESASTNQTSMYLCASSSPYEQYFGPGTRLTVT.

This CDR3 reads CASSLELAGGNEQFF. DNA of the CDR3: TGCGCCAGCAGCTTGGAACTAGCGGGGGGCAATGAGCAGTTCTTC. This chain links TRBV5-1 with TRBJ2-1; the match to TRBD2 covers 12 bases. The CDR3 totals 15 residues. Germline CDR1 reads SGHRS; CDR2 reads YFSETQ. V trimming: 0 bases; J trimming: 6 bases; junction bases outside the gene matches: 1.

This sequence joins TRBV6-5 and TRBJ2-3; weak D call: TRBD2 (6 bases). There are 16 residues in the CDR3. V was shortened by 4 bases and J by 3 bases, with 17 bases between the two germline ends. Germline CDR1 MNHEY, CDR2 SVGAGI. In DNA form, the CDR3 reads TGTGCCAGCAGTTCTGGACCCTTTCGGGGGACAGATACGCAGTATTTT. Residues: CASSSGPFRGTDTQYF.

CDR3 coding DNA: TGTGCCAGCTCCGACCGGGTCAACGAGCAGTACTTC. It codes for CASSDRVNEQYF. The genes are TRBV28 and TRBJ2-7; D is undetermined. This CDR3 region has 12 residues. The V end was cut by 8 bases, the J end by 5 bases, with 13 bases between. CDR1 is MDHEN and CDR2 is SYDVKM in the germline V gene.